A single sample is the source of the 18 T cell receptor beta chains below, sequenced in a study of human T cells and chemical hapten exposure. Documented time point: patch test 3, about 24 weeks after DPC sensitization. Treatment meaning: therapeutic diphenylcyclopropenone sensitization with weekly scalp DPC. A single record per CDR3 protein comes from TCRdb applying MiXCR to the RACE reads. The sample includes 97,000 or so distinct CDR3 sequences, 27% of them seen just once. The sequenced sample was whole blood, obtained in connection with sensitization to the hapten diphenylcyclopropenone (DPC). All receptors derive from a man aged 40-49 years with alopecia areata. Some clones in this sample may be carry-over from other donors' samples.

This clonotype was seen a few times. The V and J genes are TRBV7-9 and TRBJ2-1; 8 bases line up with TRBD1. Germline V gene lookup returns CDR1 SEHNR and CDR2 FQNEAQ (reference sequence). The J segment lost 8 bases and the V segment lost 1 base, leaving 7 bases of the junction unmatched. The CDR3 runs 15 residues. CDR3 bases: TGTGCCAGCAGCTTAGAAGGGACAGGTCTGCATGAGCAGTTCTTC. Protein product: CASSLEGTGLHEQFF.

The chain couples TRBV7-3 to TRBJ2-2; no definite D call. Germline CDR1 and CDR2: SGHTA and FQGTGA. Deletions cut 0 bases from V and 7 bases from J, with 6 bases between. The CDR3 is 13 residues long. CDR3 nucleotides: TGTGCCAGCAGCTTAACCCCAGACGGGGAGCTGTTTTTT. The encoded protein is CASSLTPDGELFF.

The CDR3 protein is CSAPRRTFPYEQYF. CDR3 sequence (DNA): TGCAGTGCTCCACGGCGGACTTTTCCCTACGAGCAGTACTTC. J is TRBJ2-7 and V is TRBV20-1; the D gene is possibly TRBD2 (5 bases). Germline assignment: CDR1 DFQATT and CDR2 SNEGSKA (reference sequence). The CDR3 runs 14 residues. V was pared by 5 bases and J by 2 bases, with 16 bases between.

This clonotype occurred a few times. This chain joins TRBV28 and TRBJ2-2, with 14 bases fitting TRBD2. Germline CDR1 and CDR2: MDHEN and SYDVKM. CDR3 length: 15 amino acids. V lost 5 bases to trimming and J lost 6 bases; unmatched junction nucleotides: 2. CDR3 sequence: CASSQGLAGAGELFF. CDR3 bases: TGTGCCAGCAGTCAGGGACTAGCGGGAGCCGGGGAGCTGTTTTTT. The full variable domain, its missing parts supplied by reference TRBV28 and TRBJ2-2, is DVKVTQSSRYLVKRTGEKVFLECVQDMDHENMFWYRQDPGLGLRLIYFSYDVKMKEKGDIPEGYSVSREKKERFSLILESASTNQTSMYLCASSQGLAGAGELFFGEGSRLTVL.

There are a few counts of this clonotype. This sequence joins TRBV5-1 and TRBJ1-1, with D possibly TRBD1 on 5 matching bases. V lost 1 base and J 6 bases, leaving 10 bases between the germline ends. The CDR3 extends over 13 amino acids. In germline, CDR1 is SGHRS, CDR2 YFSETQ. In nucleotides, the CDR3 is TGCGCCAGCAGCTTGTTGGGGGGTGCTGAAGCTTTCTTT. Amino acid sequence: CASSLLGGAEAFF.

This clonotype was detected once. The junction shows a germline mismatch at one end, possibly a read error. The V and J genes are TRBV12-3 or TRBV12-4 and TRBJ1-2; maybe TRBD1 (6 bases). The CDR3 has 15 amino acids. CDR3 amino acids: CASSLYGGPNYGDTF. CDR3 bases: TGTGCCAGCAGTTTATACGGGGGCCCGAACTATGGCGACACCTTC.

This clonotype was detected a few times. The V and J genes are TRBV6-4 and TRBJ1-1; tentative D call: TRBD1 (6 bases). The CDR3 length is 13 residues. Trimming removed 3 bases at V and 4 bases at J, with 9 bases between. Germline CDR1 and CDR2: MRHNA and SNTAGT. CDR3 bases: TGTGCCAGCAGTGAACAGGGAGGCACTGAAGCTTTCTTT. Translation gives CASSEQGGTEAFF.

This chain links TRBV9 with TRBJ2-5; 7 nucleotides agree with TRBD2. Germline trimming cut 0 bases from V and 1 base from J; bases unmatched to any gene: 3. This CDR3 region has 15 residues. CDR1 is SGDLS and CDR2 is YYNGEE in the germline V gene. CDR3 amino acids: CASSVASGSQETQYF. CDR3 coding DNA: TGTGCCAGCAGCGTAGCTAGCGGTTCCCAAGAGACCCAGTACTTC.

This chain uses TRBV20-1 with TRBJ1-1; possibly TRBD1 for D (5 bases). Germline-derived CDR1 and CDR2 are DFQATT and SNEGSKA (reference sequence). The CDR3 is 13 residues long. The V end lost 5 bases, the J end lost 2 bases, and 12 bases lay between the germline ends. The CDR3 DNA reads as TGCAGTGCTCACCAGGGCCGAAACACTGAAGCTTTCTTT. This translates into CSAHQGRNTEAFF.

This clonotype has just a few counts. This chain joins TRBV10-3 and TRBJ2-1, with D unclear. Germline V gives CDR1 ENHRY, CDR2 SYGVKD. V gave up 5 bases and J gave up 7 bases, with 6 bases separating them. This CDR3 comprises 11 residues. The CDR3 is CAISSLNEQFF. The CDR3 bases are TGTGCCATCAGTTCCTTGAATGAGCAGTTCTTC.

This chain joins TRBV28 and TRBJ1-2, with TRBD1 matching 11 bases. Trimming took 8 bases from V and 3 from J; bases not matched to a gene: 2. CDR1 and CDR2 from the germline V gene are MDHEN and SYDVKM. The CDR3 has 13 residues. The CDR3 here is CASGTGGYYGYTF. CDR3 sequence (DNA): TGTGCCAGCGGGACAGGGGGGTACTATGGCTACACCTTC.

V and J are TRBV27 and TRBJ1-1; 7 nucleotides match TRBD1. Germline-derived CDR1 and CDR2 are MNHEY and SMNVEV (reference sequence). The CDR3 consists of 15 residues. V dropped 5 bases and J dropped 4; count of bases not matched to a gene: 10. The DNA for the CDR3 is TGTGCCAGCAGTCCCCGACAGGGCGCGGGCACTGAAGCTTTCTTT. Translated, it gives CASSPRQGAGTEAFF.

The J gene is TRBJ1-5, the V gene TRBV15; D unclear. CDR3 size: 13 residues. Germline V gene data show CDR1 as LNHNV and CDR2 as YYDKDF (reference sequence). V gave up 8 bases and J gave up 0 bases, with 8 bases separating them. The CDR3 DNA is TGTGCCACCTCTCTCAGTAGCAATCAGCCCCAGCATTTT. As protein: CATSLSSNQPQHF.

This clonotype occurred once. V gene TRBV10-3 combines with J gene TRBJ2-3, with D possibly being TRBD2 (5 bases). The germline CDR1 and CDR2 sequences are ENHRY and SYGVKD. Trimming pared 3 bases from V and 3 bases from J, leaving 7 bases between. The CDR3 contains 13 residues. DNA for the CDR3: TGTGCCATCAGTGAAGCGGTGACAGATACGCAGTATTTT. Residues: CAISEAVTDTQYF.

The chain recombines TRBV12-3 or TRBV12-4 with TRBJ1-5; TRBD1 matches 7 bases. The ends lost 7 bases at V and 7 bases at J; junction bases unmatched: 7. The CDR3 totals 13 residues. The CDR3 DNA is TGTGCCAGCAAACCTACAGGGGTACAGCCCCAGCATTTT. It is translated as CASKPTGVQPQHF.

This clonotype was observed a handful of times. The chain has TRBV14 and TRBJ2-3; a weak D match, TRBD2 (6 bases). Trimming took 0 bases from V and 11 from J, leaving 9 bases between them. This CDR3 region has 12 residues. The germline V gene has CDR1 SGHDN and CDR2 FVKESK. Here the CDR3 DNA reads TGTGCCAGCAGCCAAGACGGCGGGAAGCAGTATTTT. Translation gives CASSQDGGKQYF.

This chain links TRBV12-3 or TRBV12-4 with TRBJ2-7, with 8 bases that match TRBD2. CDR3 size: 15 residues. The ends lost 6 bases at V and 12 bases at J; junction bases unmatched: 19. In DNA form, the CDR3 reads TGTGCCAGCAGAATAAGCGGGAGAGCCGGAGGAGTGGCGTACTTC. It codes for CASRISGRAGGVAYF.

This clonotype was observed a single time. V gene TRBV28 combines with J gene TRBJ2-7; D unclear. CDR1 MDHEN and CDR2 SYDVKM come from the germline V gene. The CDR3 contains 16 residues. The V end was cut by 3 bases, the J end by 0 bases, with 15 bases between. Here the CDR3 reads CASSFSLKASSYEQYF. The DNA for the CDR3 is TGTGCCAGCAGTTTTAGCCTTAAGGCCTCCTCCTACGAGCAGTACTTC.